This T cell receptor beta chain was sequenced during a study of shared clonotypes between healthy human individuals. A remark on this clone: Its antigen is still unknown.

As defined, naive CD8 cells were CD45RO-negative and positively selected for CCR7, with terminally differentiated effector memory CD45RA+ cells excluded. Donors were healthy HIV-negative adults without recently reported acute infections or vaccinations. The CDR3 has 16 residues. Germline CDR1 is MDHEN and CDR2 is SYDVKM. Losses at the gene ends were 5 bases for V and 3 bases for J; bases not matched to a gene: 11. Overall study results and limits: Naive subsets usually exceeded memory subsets in estimated richness.

Sequencing used immunoSEQ multiplex PCR; TCRdb keeps in-frame clones, though not all of them. Among about 2.1 million clones listed, just over 90% were seen once. The sequencing sample was made of naive CD8+ T cells from PBMCs. The chain has TRBV28 and TRBJ1-1, with 8 bases lining up with TRBD1. The source of this sequence is a man aged 18 to 30 in good health. Some clones in this sample may be carry-over from other donors' samples. The CDR3 reads CASSDRGGLLDTEAFF. The CDR3 region has the DNA TGTGCCAGCAGTGACAGGGGTGGTCTATTGGACACTGAAGCTTTCTTT.